This entry lists 7 T cell receptor beta chains sequenced from one sample in a study of Ad26.COV2.S vaccination and SARS-CoV-2 variants. Sequenced by immunoSEQ multiplex PCR; TCRdb stores in-frame clones only, minus some. The table includes around 400,000 clones, 83% detected once. Treatment noted: some 20 received Ad26.COV2.S at low or high dose, single or two shots; 5 received placebo; per-sample allocation not given. Sampling took place 63 days after the first vaccine or placebo injection. The specimen comprised peripheral blood, sampled in a trial of Ad26.COV2.S vaccine versus placebo. The receptors here all came from a person aged 18-65 years who received the Ad26.COV2.S COVID-19 vaccine or a placebo.

The chain joins TRBV3-1 (or the pseudogene TRBV3-2) to TRBJ1-3; TRBD1 is a possible D gene (5 bases). The CDR3 loop spans 16 amino acids. Germline CDR1 and CDR2: LGHDT and YNNKEL (reference sequence). V was trimmed by 4 bases and J by 0 bases, leaving 13 bases between them. The CDR3 here is CASSLGWGDSGNTIYF. CDR3 bases: TGTGCCAGCAGCCTTGGATGGGGGGACTCTGGAAACACCATATATTTT.

The chain uses TRBV19 and TRBJ2-1, with TRBD2 identical over 7 bases. Trimming took 3 bases from V and 5 from J; bases not matched to a gene: 4. The CDR3 extends over 14 amino acids. CDR1 LNHDA and CDR2 SQIVND come from the germline V gene (reference sequence). CDR3 DNA sequence: TGTGCCAGTAGTATTGCGGGAGCAAACAATGAGCAGTTCTTC. Amino acid sequence: CASSIAGANNEQFF.

This chain uses TRBV7-2 with TRBJ1-2, with TRBD1 identical over 9 bases. V lost 6 bases and J lost 8; bases outside the gene matches: 10. CDR3 length: 14 residues. Looked up from germline, CDR1 is SGHTA and CDR2 is FQGNSA. The CDR3 bases are TGTGCCAGCAGTCAACCCAGGGGACAGGGAGGCTACACCTTC. Translation gives CASSQPRGQGGYTF.

The V call is TRBV21-1, the J call TRBJ2-1. TRBV21-1 is shown as a pseudogene. CDR3 length: 17 residues. The CDR3 sequence is CASSKGGAGDSYNEQFF. The DNA for the CDR3 is TGTGCCAGCAGCAAAGGGGGGGCAGGGGACTCCTACAATGAGCAGTTCTTC.

The chain couples TRBV7-9 to TRBJ2-5; D is uncertain. CDR3 size: 13 residues. V was clipped by 1 base and J by 1 base, with 4 bases between them. CDR1 and CDR2 from the germline V gene are SEHNR and FQNEAQ (reference sequence). CDR3 DNA: TGTGCCAGCAGCTTAGTCTTCCAAGAGACCCAGTACTTC. The encoded protein is CASSLVFQETQYF.

The chain couples TRBV7-3 to TRBJ1-1; the D gene is possibly TRBD1 (6 bases). CDR3 length: 13 residues. Germline V gives CDR1 SGHTA, CDR2 FQGTGA. Deletions cut 2 bases from V and 4 bases from J, with 8 bases between. CDR3 in amino acids: CASSLQGSTEAFF. DNA for the CDR3: TGTGCCAGCAGCTTACAGGGGAGCACTGAAGCTTTCTTT.

This chain uses TRBV3-1 (or the pseudogene TRBV3-2) with TRBJ1-5, with 11 bases aligning to TRBD1. Germline V gives CDR1 LGHDT, CDR2 YNNKEL (reference sequence). With 5 bases clipped from V and 5 bases from J, the junction kept 17 bases outside the gene matches. CDR3 size: 19 residues. The CDR3: CASSKGPAGGQGGHQPQHF. The DNA for the CDR3 is TGTGCCAGCAGCAAAGGTCCCGCCGGGGGACAGGGGGGACATCAGCCCCAGCATTTT.